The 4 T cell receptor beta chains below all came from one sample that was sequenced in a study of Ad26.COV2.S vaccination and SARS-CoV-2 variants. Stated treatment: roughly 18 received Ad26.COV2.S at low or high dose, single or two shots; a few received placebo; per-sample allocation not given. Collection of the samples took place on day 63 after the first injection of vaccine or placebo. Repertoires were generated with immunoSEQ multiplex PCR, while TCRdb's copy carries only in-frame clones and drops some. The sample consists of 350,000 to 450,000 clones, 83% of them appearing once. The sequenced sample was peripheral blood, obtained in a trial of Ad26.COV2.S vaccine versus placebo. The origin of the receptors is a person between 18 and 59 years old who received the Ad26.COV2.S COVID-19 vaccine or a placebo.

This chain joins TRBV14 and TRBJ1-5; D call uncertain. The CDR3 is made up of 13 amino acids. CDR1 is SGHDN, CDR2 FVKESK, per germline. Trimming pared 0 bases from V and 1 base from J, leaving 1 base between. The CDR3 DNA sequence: TGTGCCAGCAGCCAAGAAAGCAATCAGCCCCAGCATTTT. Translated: CASSQESNQPQHF.

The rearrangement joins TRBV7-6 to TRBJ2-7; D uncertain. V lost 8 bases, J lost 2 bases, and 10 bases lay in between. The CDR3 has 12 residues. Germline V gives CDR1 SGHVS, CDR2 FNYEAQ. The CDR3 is CASAAFTYEQYF. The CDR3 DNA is TGTGCCAGCGCAGCATTTACCTACGAGCAGTACTTC.

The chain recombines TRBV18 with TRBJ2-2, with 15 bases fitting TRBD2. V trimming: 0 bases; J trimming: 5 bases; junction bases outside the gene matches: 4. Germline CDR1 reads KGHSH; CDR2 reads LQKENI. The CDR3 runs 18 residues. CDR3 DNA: TGTGCCAGCTCACCACCTGGACTAGCGGGAGGGCAGACCGGGGAGCTGTTTTTT. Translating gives CASSPPGLAGGQTGELFF.

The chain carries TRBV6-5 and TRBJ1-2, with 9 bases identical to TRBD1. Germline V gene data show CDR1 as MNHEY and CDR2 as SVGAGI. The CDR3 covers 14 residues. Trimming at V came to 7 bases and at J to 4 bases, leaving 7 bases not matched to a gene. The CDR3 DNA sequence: TGTGCCAGCAACCACCGGGACAGGGTCTATGGCTACACCTTC. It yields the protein CASNHRDRVYGYTF.